The 6 T cell receptor beta chains reported below all come from one sample, sequenced in a study of control samples from healthy donors and cancer patients (dated by TCRdb to between 2020 and 2021). The library was prepared using the immunoSEQ multiplex PCR assay. The table comes from immuneACCESS by way of TCRdb, which keeps in-frame sequences with V and J called. Part of the clones is missing from these tables; in studies checked, under half for an unresolved V gene and the rest for unknown reasons. The table for this sample lists about 220,000 clones; roughly 94% of them were counted only once. More than 1.3% of the sample lies in the top ten. Sequences were obtained from blood. The receptors shown here come from a man aged 45 to 65 in good health.

The chain couples TRBV7-2 to TRBJ1-2, with D possibly matching TRBD1 (6 bases). Germline V gene lookup returns CDR1 SGHTA and CDR2 FQGNSA. V gave up 5 bases and J gave up 4 bases, with 23 bases separating them. The CDR3 runs 17 residues. CDR3 sequence reads: CASSVGAGRGGSYGYTF. DNA for the CDR3: TGTGCCAGCAGCGTAGGGGCGGGCAGGGGAGGAAGCTATGGCTACACCTTC. Complete variable domain (other parts from reference TRBV7-2 and TRBJ1-2): GAGVSQSPSNKVTEKGKDVELRCDPISGHTALYWYRQSLGQGLEFLIYFQGNSAPDKSGLPSDRFSAERTGGSVSTLTIQRTQQEDSAVYLCASSVGAGRGGSYGYTFGSGTRLTVV.

This chain connects TRBV3-1 (or the pseudogene TRBV3-2) to TRBJ2-2, with D hard to call. The CDR3 totals 15 residues. Germline CDR1 reads LGHDT; CDR2 reads YNNKEL (reference sequence). V shed 4 bases and J shed 2 bases, with 11 bases lying between them. This CDR3 is CASSPRTLNTGELFF. The CDR3 nucleotides are TGTGCCAGCAGCCCCCGGACCCTTAACACCGGGGAGCTGTTTTTT.

This clone showed up just once. CDR3: CASSLPTDTQYF. CDR3 DNA: TGCGCCAGCAGCTTACCGACAGATACGCAGTATTTT. The genes are TRBV5-1 and TRBJ2-3; D uncertain. This CDR3 comprises 12 residues. V dropped 2 bases and J dropped 3 bases, with 4 bases sitting between them. Looked up from germline, CDR1 is SGHRS and CDR2 is YFSETQ.

This rearrangement joins TRBV5-1 to TRBJ2-3; no clear D gene. The CDR3 length is 13 residues. Per the germline V gene, CDR1 is SGHRS and CDR2 is YFSETQ. V shed 3 bases and J shed 2 bases, with 7 bases lying between them. In DNA form, the CDR3 reads TGCGCCAGCAGCTCTCAGCCCACAGATACGCAGTATTTT. This codes for CASSSQPTDTQYF.

This chain uses TRBV5-1 with TRBJ2-7, with a tentative D call TRBD1 (6 bases). CDR1 and CDR2 from the germline V gene are SGHRS and YFSETQ. V lost 1 base and J lost 6, with 11 bases in between. The CDR3 sequence is 13 residues long. As DNA, the CDR3 is TGCGCCAGCAGCTTGACAGGGCATTCCGAGCAGTACGTC. This codes for CASSLTGHSEQYV.

The V and J genes are TRBV5-6 and TRBJ2-7; D call uncertain. The CDR3 consists of 12 residues. Trimming pared 1 base from V and 8 bases from J, leaving 10 bases between. From germline, CDR1 is SGHDT and CDR2 YYEEEE. CDR3 loop: CASSLTEDQQYF. The DNA for the CDR3 is TGTGCCAGCAGCTTGACAGAGGACCAGCAGTACTTC.